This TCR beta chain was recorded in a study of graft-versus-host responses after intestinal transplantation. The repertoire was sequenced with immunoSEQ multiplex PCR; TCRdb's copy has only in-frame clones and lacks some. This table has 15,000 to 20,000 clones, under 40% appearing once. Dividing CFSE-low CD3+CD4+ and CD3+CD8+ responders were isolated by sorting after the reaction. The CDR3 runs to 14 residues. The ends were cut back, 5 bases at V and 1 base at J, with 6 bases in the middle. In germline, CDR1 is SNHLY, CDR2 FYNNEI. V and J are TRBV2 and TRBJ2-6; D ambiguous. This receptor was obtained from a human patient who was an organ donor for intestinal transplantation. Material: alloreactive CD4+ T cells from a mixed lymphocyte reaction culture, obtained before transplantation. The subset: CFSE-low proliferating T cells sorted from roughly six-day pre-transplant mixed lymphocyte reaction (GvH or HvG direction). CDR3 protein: CASSRESGANVLTF. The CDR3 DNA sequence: TGTGCCAGCAGTAGGGAATCTGGGGCCAACGTCCTGACTTTC.